A selection of T cell receptor beta chains follows, all from one sample in a study of blood T cell repertoires in COVID-19. Profiled with immunoSEQ multiplex PCR; TCRdb holds only in-frame clones, not every one. The sample lists about 180,000 clones, around 88% occurring once. The sample consisted of peripheral blood. These TCRs come from a woman under 40 with acute or convalescent COVID-19. Both conserved end residues are part of each CDR3. The order of the fields is J gene, V gene, clone size, D gene, CDR3 DNA, CDR3 protein. D genes are given only for firm matches. Clone size, where shown, is once, few, many, or a class for clones that have expanded.

>TRBJ2-1|TRBV5-1|-|TRBD1
TGCGCCAGCAGCAACCTACAGGGGCCGTACAATGAGCAGTTCTTC
CASSNLQGPYNEQFF
>TRBJ2-7|TRBV6-5|-|-
TGTGCCAGCATAGAGACAGGCCGACGAAACGAGCAGTACTTC
CASIETGRRNEQYF
>TRBJ2-7|TRBV28|-|-
TGTGCCAGCAACCTGGGACATACCCCCTACGAGCAGTACTTC
CASNLGHTPYEQYF
>TRBJ1-5|TRBV27|-|-
TGTGCCAGCAAGGCCAGGGGCGACACCTTGAGCAATCAGCCCCAGCATTTT
CASKARGDTLSNQPQHF
>TRBJ2-2|TRBV6-6|-|-
TGTGCCAGCTGCTCTTCGGACTCTGACACCGGGGAGCTGTTTTTT
CASCSSDSDTGELFF
>TRBJ1-5|TRBV28|-|-
TGTGCCAGCAGAAACGACAGGTCCGGGAATCAGCCCCAGCATTTT
CASRNDRSGNQPQHF
>TRBJ2-3|TRBV29-1|-|-
TGCAGCGTTGATCAGGGAACAGATACGCAGTATTTT
CSVDQGTDTQYF
>TRBJ2-1|TRBV18|-|TRBD2
TGTGCCAGCTCCGGGACTAGCGGGTTCCGGCAGTTCTTC
CASSGTSGFRQFF
>TRBJ1-4|TRBV4-2|-|-
TGTGCCAGCAGCCAAGATGAGCGCGCGGGAAAACTGTTTTTT
CASSQDERAGKLFF
>TRBJ1-6|TRBV2|-|-
TGTGCCAGCAGTGATGCAGGAGGCGGTAATTCACCCCTCCACTTT
CASSDAGGGNSPLHF
>TRBJ2-5|TRBV12-3/TRBV12-4|-|-
TGTGCCAGCAGTGACCAGGTCGGCGAGACCCAGTACTTC
CASSDQVGETQYF
>TRBJ2-7|TRBV7-9|few|-
TGTGCCAGCAGCTTAGCATCCTTCCGGGAAGGGTTCTACGAGCAGTACTTC
CASSLASFREGFYEQYF
>TRBJ2-3|TRBV5-1|-|-
TGCGCCAGCAGCCAGGAGGGCCCTCGAAATACGCAGTATTTT
CASSQEGPRNTQYF
>TRBJ2-1|TRBV4-1|-|-
TGCGCCAGCAGCCACGTCTGGGGGCCAGTAAGCAATGAGCAGTTCTTC
CASSHVWGPVSNEQFF
>TRBJ1-4|TRBV5-4|-|TRBD1
TGTGCCAGCAGCCCGACAGGGCGTGGGAAACTGTTTTTT
CASSPTGRGKLFF
>TRBJ1-1|TRBV5-1|once|-
TGCGCCAGCAGAAAACAGCCTGAAGCTTTCTTT
CASRKQPEAFF
>TRBJ1-2|TRBV30|few|TRBD1
TGTGCCTGGAGTCCGACAGGGGGCAGCTACACCTTC
CAWSPTGGSYTF
>TRBJ2-7|TRBV12-5|-|-
TGTGCTAGTGGTTTGATCGTTGCGGCGGAGGCCTACGAGCAGTACTTC
CASGLIVAAEAYEQYF
>TRBJ2-7|TRBV7-7|-|-
TGTGCTAGCAGCTTAGACAGGCAGGCGCTAGGCTTC
CASSLDRQALGF
>TRBJ1-1|TRBV6-6|few|TRBD1
TGTGCCATTGGACAGGGGAAAGCTTTCTTT
CAIGQGKAFF
>TRBJ1-1|TRBV14|-|-
TGTGCCAGCAGCCAAACTACCCCCTCGGACACTGAAGCTTTCTTT
CASSQTTPSDTEAFF
>TRBJ2-1|TRBV12-3/TRBV12-4|-|-
TGTGCCAGCAGTTTTTACGGCGAGGGTGAGCAGTTCTTC
CASSFYGEGEQFF
>TRBJ2-3|TRBV9|-|-
TGTGCCAGCAGCACCAGTTTGACAGATACGCAGTATTTT
CASSTSLTDTQYF
>TRBJ2-7|TRBV5-1|-|TRBD2
TGCGCCAGCAGCAATAGCGGGAGTCACTACGAGCAGTACTTC
CASSNSGSHYEQYF
>TRBJ2-7|TRBV11-2|-|TRBD1
TGTGCCAGCAGCTTAGGCGGGACAGGGGCTTACGAGCAGTACTTC
CASSLGGTGAYEQYF
>TRBJ2-3|TRBV2|-|TRBD2
TGTGCCAGCAGTCCGGGACTAGTGACAGATACGCAGTATTTT
CASSPGLVTDTQYF
>TRBJ1-2|TRBV28|-|-
TGTGCCAGCACTCCAGGCTATGGCTACACCTTC
CASTPGYGYTF
>TRBJ2-7|TRBV27|-|-
TGTGCCACCCAAGGGGGTGGGGGGCAGTACTTC
CATQGGGGQYF
>TRBJ1-1|TRBV16|many|TRBD1
TGTGCCAGCAGCCTAGCCGAATGGACAGGGGGCGCGGACGCTTTCTTT
CASSLAEWTGGADAFF
>TRBJ1-1|TRBV4-1|-|-
TGCGCCAGCAGCCAAGATCGAGGGGGGGCTTCTGAAGCTTTCTTT
CASSQDRGGASEAFF
>TRBJ1-3|TRBV18|once|TRBD1
TGTGCCAGCTCCCTGACAGGGGGTCGAAACACCATATATTTT
CASSLTGGRNTIYF
>TRBJ2-3|TRBV19|-|-
TGTGCCAGTAGCGGAGGGCGGGGAGATACGCAGTATTTT
CASSGGRGDTQYF
>TRBJ2-1|TRBV7-9|-|TRBD2
TGTGCCAGCAGCTTAGGCGGGAGACACCTCTACAATGAGCAGTTCTTC
CASSLGGRHLYNEQFF
>TRBJ1-6|TRBV27|-|-
TGTGCCAGCAGCCGGCGGGGGCAACCCCTCCACTTT
CASSRRGQPLHF
>TRBJ2-2|TRBV12-3/TRBV12-4|-|TRBD1
TGTGCCAGCGGCCTGGGGGGACAGGGGTACCTGTTTTTT
CASGLGGQGYLFF
>TRBJ2-5|TRBV6-5|-|TRBD2
TGTGCCAGCAGACGAGGGACTAGGCAGACCCAGTACTTC
CASRRGTRQTQYF
>TRBJ2-7|TRBV28|once|-
TGTGCCAGCACCGGCGCCGAGGACGAGCAGTACTTC
CASTGAEDEQYF
>TRBJ1-6|TRBV21-1|-|-
TGTGCCAGCAGCGACATGCATCTCCCCCTCCACTTT
CASSDMHLPLHF
>TRBJ1-1|TRBV5-4|-|-
TGTGCCAGCAGCTTGGGCGGGGTACGAGCTTTCTTT
CASSLGGVRAFF
>TRBJ1-2|TRBV30|-|TRBD1
TGTGCCTGGAGTCCTCCGGGACAGACCGGCTACACCTTC
CAWSPPGQTGYTF
>TRBJ1-2|TRBV6-2/TRBV6-3|-|TRBD1
TGTGCCAGCAGTTACGGCGGGACAGGGATATATGGCTACACCTTC
CASSYGGTGIYGYTF
>TRBJ1-5|TRBV2|once|-
TGTGCCAGCACCCAGGAGGTTAGCAATCAGCCCCAGCATTTT
CASTQEVSNQPQHF
>TRBJ2-7|TRBV11-2|few|TRBD2
TGTGCCAGCAGCTTAGGGACTAGCGGCCTCTACGAGCAGTACTTC
CASSLGTSGLYEQYF
>TRBJ2-7|TRBV7-2|-|-
TGTGCCAGCAGCGCCTCAGGAGCGGCGGCGCAGTACTTC
CASSASGAAAQYF
>TRBJ2-5|TRBV19|-|-
TGTGCCAGTAGTATAATGTCGGGGAAAGAGACCCAGTACTTC
CASSIMSGKETQYF
>TRBJ2-7|TRBV29-1|-|TRBD2
TGCAGCGCCCAGCGGGACCTATACGAGCAGTACTTC
CSAQRDLYEQYF
>TRBJ1-5|TRBV5-3|-|-
TGTGCCAGAAGTAAAAGCAATCAGCCCCAGCATTTT
CARSKSNQPQHF
>TRBJ2-1|TRBV3-1/TRBV3-2|few|-
TGTGCCAGCAGCCAAGGGGGGAGGGGGACTCTGAAAATCTTC
CASSQGGRGTLKIF
>TRBJ1-5|TRBV6-5|once|-
TGTGCCAGCAGCCACGGGGAACGCTTTCCTCAGCCCCAGCATTTT
CASSHGERFPQPQHF
>TRBJ2-3|TRBV30|-|TRBD1
TGTGCCGGGACAGGGAGCACAGATACGCAGTATTTT
CAGTGSTDTQYF
>TRBJ1-1|TRBV7-9|-|-
TGTGCCAGCAGCTTCGGGGGGGCTGGTGAAGCTTTCTTT
CASSFGGAGEAFF